This T cell receptor (beta chain) is from a study of cytomegalovirus exposure and HLA in healthy donors (dated by TCRdb to about 2017). Regarding the complete study: In an earlier analysis of under 600 of the donors, 276 Gb of sequence data and approximately 120 million unique TCR beta sequences from approximately 180 million T cells were reported. About 300 gigabases of sequencing data and around 87 million unique TCR sequences were included in an early release covering roughly 600 HLA-typed donors. Of the roughly 400 genotyped donors, 75% to 85% were placed in the genetic ancestry cluster associated with self-reported Caucasian donors. The study aimed to test whether cataloging public T cell receptors could reveal signatures of past pathogen exposure. The study used immunosequencing to profile the T cell repertoires of 670 or so subjects and linked those repertoires to cytomegalovirus serostatus. In addition to the first cohort of 666 subjects, a separate validation cohort of approximately 130 different subjects was used. The study combined high-throughput TCR immunosequencing, statistical association of individual TCRs with disease status, and machine learning to predict cytomegalovirus infection status. To study patterns of TCR occurrence, a later analysis re-analyzed previously published TCR beta repertoires from under 750 donors and added high-resolution HLA genotyping. Rather than drawing on any new phenotypic data, the later analysis identified candidate immune exposures from TCR beta sequences and the way those sequences occurred across donors. In an earlier analysis of roughly 540 of the donors, high-throughput TCR beta sequencing was used to judge whether each TCR beta V gene segment behaved as functional or pseudogenic. Donor age, sex, ethnicity and CMV serostatus were compiled alongside the repertoire data. Genome-wide SNP genotypes for about 65% of the roughly 700 donors were used in a later genetic analysis, which treated that subset as a discovery cohort. Every repertoire in the discovery cohort had been generated on one and the same sequencing platform. Class I and class II HLA loci were covered by the typing at four-digit resolution. Typing coverage varied by locus: roughly 629-640 donors for A, B, C, DRB1 and DQB1; roughly 560 for DQA1; around 570 for DPA1; roughly 470 for DPB1. A handful of DR-DQ haplotypes were treated as single units for association and clustering because of strong linkage in the cohort. On average, around 240,000 unique TCR beta nucleotide sequences were sequenced per donor among a few hundred genotyped donors of the cohort, with 15% to 20% of those sequences being non-productive. General findings and caveats noted by the study authors: Correlated functional status among segregating V segments might be attributable to linkage disequilibrium, but an unknown experimental factor could not be ruled out. The sequencing pipeline was judged likely to have produced a cluster of highly shared sequence variants as a technical artifact. The 87-base-pair reads could not distinguish some IMGT-functional V segments, including TRBV6-2 and TRBV6-3, so those segments were excluded. The presence/absence analyses assumed that sequencing depth was roughly uniform across donors, and that assumption may not be true. HLA typing was unavailable for some donors at each locus, so association tests used only the typed subset. According to a later analysis, parvovirus B19, influenza, CMV and Epstein-Barr virus appeared linked to several top co-occurrence clusters. The authors suggested that the approach could potentially be generalized to other disease states and immunological phenotypes. Broadly in line with IMGT annotations, most TCR beta V segments showed up in productive rearrangements about 87% or about 30% of the time in an earlier analysis of several hundred of the donors. Cytomegalovirus status was reported to be diagnosed by the classifier with high specificity and sensitivity in both the original and validation cohorts. A later analysis found that HLA-associated TCR beta chains were more clonally expanded and had lower generation probabilities than equally common non-associated chains. Across donors, most TCR sequences were observed very rarely, whereas some public TCRs were present in many individuals. The earlier analysis of 587 of the donors excluded fewer than 20 rarely observed V segments, including chromosome 9 orphons, because counts were too low. The cohort was sequenced for TCR beta chains only, and without alpha or paired-chain data the features that could be detected were limited. When HLA alleles, especially DR and DQ, strongly co-occurred, TCR associations were difficult to assign to individual alleles. In a later genetic analysis, fewer N-insertions in productive TCRs were reported among donors in an Asian-associated ancestry cluster than the approximately 710-donor mean. In a later analysis, 16,951 TCR beta sequences were associated with specific HLA alleles at a false discovery rate of 0.05. The only immune exposure information available for the cohort was CMV serostatus. In a later analysis, TCR association rates were found to vary across HLA loci, with the most associated TCRs seen for DRB1 alleles and the fewest for HLA-C alleles. The study gave a list of about 160 TCR beta chains associated with cytomegalovirus. In vitro tests confirmed that three of the cytomegalovirus-associated TCR beta chains recognize cytomegalovirus antigens. A further reported finding was that TCR beta sequences accurately predicted the HLA-A and HLA-B alleles for most subjects in the first cohort. In a later genetic analysis, a missense DCLRE1C variant was associated with V-gene and J-gene trimming of TCR beta chains, and the association was replicated in an independent cohort. In a later analysis, most CMV-associated TCR beta chains were found to appear HLA-restricted, with HLA associations seemingly driven largely by CMV exposure.

In total, approximately 610 healthy bone marrow donors made up the cohort. Cohort members were all nominally healthy when sampled, although unrecorded immune exposures were likely present. The donor was CMV seronegative and was included in the group of 352 seronegative cohort members. Each donor provided a peripheral blood sample, and peripheral blood mononuclear cells were used for TCR beta sequencing. Genomic DNA extraction from the blood cell samples was performed with the Qiagen DNeasy Blood Extraction Kit. In the case of this clone: What this receptor recognizes is not known. Base quality data are lacking; no much larger clone is found one base away.

CDR1 and CDR2 are read off the germline V gene as SNHLY and FYNNEI. The CDR3 contains 13 residues, cysteine and phenylalanine counted. Here the CDR3 DNA is all that survives: 39 bases in frame from base 1. The V end gives up 5 bases and the J end 5 bases, leaving 5 bases in the junction not matched to a gene. Receptor libraries were prepared by the immunoSEQ multiplex PCR assay. For the multiplex PCR, a mixture combining 60 forward primers for TCR Vbeta segments and 13 reverse primers for TCR Jbeta segments was used. A multiplex PCR assay on genomic DNA amplified the CDR3 region of rearranged TCR beta genes. The Illumina HiSeq System was used to sequence the amplified TCR beta libraries as 87-base-pair reads. In the paper's pipeline: A later analysis tallied 75 million to 85 million unique TCR beta chains across the approximately 670 repertoires, and approximately 9.9 million of those chains were shared by two or more donors. A nearest-neighbor algorithm error-corrected the raw reads and collapsed the reads into unique sequences, merging closely related sequences to remove PCR and sequencing errors. V, D and J gene segments were assigned by aligning CDR3 sequences to IMGT reference sequences. For a sequence to be retained, a match of at least six nucleotides to both a V gene segment and a J gene segment was required. Rearrangements were called productive when the CDR3 lacked stop codons and stayed in frame with V and J; all others were non-productive. Following IMGT convention, CDR3 was defined as the stretch from the second conserved V-encoded cysteine up to the conserved J-encoded phenylalanine. Sequences without an unambiguous match to a single V gene segment were excluded from the earlier analysis of about 640 of the donors. In an earlier analysis of approximately 610 of the donors, V segments were called functional above 56.7% productive rearrangements and were called segregating when the between-donor standard deviation exceeded 5%. To diagnose cytomegalovirus status from the catalog of TCR beta chain sequences, a statistical classification framework was built. In a later analysis, TCR nucleotide sequences were compared against IMGT/GENE-DB human TR gene sequences so that V and J genes could be assigned. Using the TCRdist pipeline, a later analysis assigned CDR3 sequences along with most-parsimonious VDJ recombination scenarios. In a later analysis, each TCR beta chain was defined by its CDR3 amino acid sequence together with its V-gene family, and reads without a unique V-gene family were excluded. To address suspected cross-contamination and a sequencing artifact, a later analysis removed a few hundred highly shared, low-generation-probability nucleotide sequences. For each public chain, a later analysis derived a clonal expansion index from normalized ranks of inferred template counts within each repertoire. A later analysis computed generation probabilities with a VDJ recombination model fitted to out-of-frame rearrangements, and checked the results against IGoR. In a later analysis, hypergeometric tests were used to score TCR-TCR, TCR-HLA and TCR-CMV co-occurrence, with a repertoire-size bias correction applied to TCR pairs. A later analysis estimated false discovery rates by permuting HLA or CMV assignments 20 times. A later analysis grouped co-occurring TCRs with DBSCAN, adding TCRdist sequence similarity when clustering within HLA-allele-positive subsets. Repertoires with fewer than 30,000 or more than 120,000 public chains, plus five repertoires with anomalous nucleotide sharing, were excluded from co-occurrence clustering. In its TCRdb copy, this immuneACCESS table keeps in-frame sequences only and misses some clones. Where compared with another copy, unresolved V genes explain less than half of these, and the others have no known cause. The V and J calls and the clone size are those of that table, but D and trimming were determined from the DNA. In all, the sample holds about 150,000 clones, and approximately 80% of those were seen once. The ten largest clones add up to about 4% of the sample.

The TCR comes from a middle-aged woman in good health and CMV-seronegative. The V and J segments used are TRBV2 and TRBJ2-7, with 8 bases aligning to TRBD1. Sequenced input: PBMCs. The CDR3 has the sequence CASSSIRGHEQYF. The sequenced DNA: TGTGCCAGCAGTTCGATCAGGGGGCACGAGCAGTACTTC.